Below, 21 T cell receptor beta chains from the same sample are listed, as sequenced in a study of cytomegalovirus exposure and HLA in healthy donors. PCR used 60 Vbeta primers and 13 Jbeta primers. The table came from immunoSEQ multiplex PCR; TCRdb's copy has only in-frame clones and leaves some out. The sample has 72,000 or so clones; roughly 66% are singletons. The sample was PBMCs. The receptors stem from a woman in her forties or fifties in good health and CMV-seronegative.

CDR3 amino acids: CASSAGTGGYEQYF. The CDR3 nucleotides read TGTGCCAGCAGTGCCGGGACAGGGGGCTACGAGCAGTACTTC. This chain joins TRBV25-1 and TRBJ2-7; 11 positions agree with TRBD1. V lost 4 bases and J lost 3; bases outside the gene matches: 2. CDR1 is MGHDK, CDR2 SYGVNS, per germline. The CDR3 sequence is 14 residues long.

The rearrangement links TRBV5-1 to TRBJ1-1; 9 bases fit TRBD1. With V trimmed by 6 bases and J by 5 bases, 8 bases remained unmatched. The CDR3 is made up of 14 amino acids. Germline-derived CDR1 and CDR2 are SGHRS and YFSETQ. CDR3 residues: CASNRGTGRTEAFF. DNA of the CDR3: TGCGCCAGCAACAGGGGGACAGGGAGGACTGAAGCTTTCTTT.

The gene calls are TRBV6-5 and TRBJ2-3; D unclear. Trimming stripped 2 bases from V and 5 bases from J, with 8 bases between. CDR3 length: 13 residues. Germline CDR1 MNHEY, CDR2 SVGAGI. CDR3: CASSYVYGDTQYF. The CDR3, as DNA: TGTGCCAGCAGTTACGTCTATGGAGATACGCAGTATTTT.

The rearrangement joins TRBV6-5 to TRBJ1-1; D gene unclear. V lost 8 bases, J lost 7 bases, and 23 bases lay in between. The CDR3 runs to 15 residues. Germline lookup yields CDR1 MNHEY and CDR2 SVGAGI. CDR3 bases: TGTGCCAGCGTTCCCCAGGACGGAGGAGCAGGTGAAGCTTTCTTT. This sequence encodes CASVPQDGGAGEAFF.

The chain carries TRBV27 and TRBJ1-5; 8 bases match TRBD1. V shed 1 base and J 2 bases; nucleotides not matched to a gene: 7. Germline loops: CDR1 MNHEY, CDR2 SMNVEV (reference sequence). This CDR3 contains 17 residues. In nucleotides, the CDR3 is TGTGCCAGCAGTTTATATGCAGGGGGCTTGGGCAATCAGCCCCAGCATTTT. It encodes CASSLYAGGLGNQPQHF.

This sequence joins TRBV9 and TRBJ2-1; 8 bases are a match to TRBD2. With 2 bases clipped from V and 1 base from J, the junction kept 2 bases outside the gene matches. Looked up from germline, CDR1 is SGDLS and CDR2 is YYNGEE. This CDR3 spans 15 amino acids. CDR3: CASSVTSESYNEQFF. Here the CDR3 DNA reads TGTGCCAGCAGCGTGACTAGCGAGTCCTACAATGAGCAGTTCTTC.

This clone has more than one count but fewer than ten. The junction departs from germline at one end; a sequencing error may be responsible. The chain is built from TRBV7-7 and TRBJ2-7; the match to TRBD1 covers 9 bases. The germline V gene has CDR1 SSHAT and CDR2 FNYEAQ (reference sequence). The CDR3 runs 14 residues. The DNA for the CDR3 is TGTGCTAGCAGATTTGGACAGGGGAGGTACGAGCAGTACTTC. Translation: CASRFGQGRYEQYF.

This clone was seen a few times. The rearrangement joins TRBV5-4 to TRBJ1-1, with 7 bases lining up with TRBD1. This CDR3 has 14 amino acids. Losses at the gene ends were 5 bases for V and 0 bases for J; bases not matched to a gene: 4. Germline V gene lookup returns CDR1 SGHNT and CDR2 YYREEE (reference sequence). The CDR3 nucleotides read TGTGCCAGCAGAAGGACAGGAGTGAACACTGAAGCTTTCTTT. It codes for CASRRTGVNTEAFF.

This rearrangement joins TRBV4-3 to TRBJ1-1, with D hard to call. Germline CDR1 reads LGHNA; CDR2 reads YSLEER. Trimming left V 1 base short and J 3 bases short, with 12 bases between. This CDR3 is built from 15 residues. CDR3: CASSQGYSYYTEAFF. For the CDR3, the DNA is TGCGCCAGCAGCCAAGGGTACAGCTATTACACTGAAGCTTTCTTT.

This chain joins TRBV10-3 and TRBJ2-5, with a weak D call TRBD2 (5 bases). Germline assignment: CDR1 ENHRY and CDR2 SYGVKD. This CDR3 comprises 14 residues. Trimming took off 6 bases at V and 0 bases at J, with 11 bases between the two ends. The CDR3, as DNA: TGTGCCATCAGGCCGGGGAGAGACCAAGAGACCCAGTACTTC. Translating it yields CAIRPGRDQETQYF.

The chain carries TRBV4-1 and TRBJ2-5, with TRBD2 identical over 8 bases. The assigned J gene may be wrong: the sequence end matches TRBJ2-7 better. CDR1 and CDR2 (germline): MGHRA, YSYEKL. The CDR3 has 16 residues. The CDR3 spells CASSPYGPGGPYEQYF. CDR3 in DNA: TGCGCCAGCAGCCCCTATGGGCCGGGAGGGCCCTACGAGCAGTACTTC.

In this sample, this clone turned up a few times. The rearrangement joins TRBV7-9 to TRBJ1-1, with TRBD1 identical over 10 bases. The CDR3 length is 14 residues. Germline-derived CDR1 and CDR2 are SEHNR and FQNEAQ (reference sequence). V lost 5 bases, J lost 4 bases, and 4 bases stayed unmatched. The CDR3 is CASSKGQGPTEAFF. The CDR3 DNA sequence: TGTGCCAGCAGCAAGGGACAGGGGCCCACTGAAGCTTTCTTT.

J is TRBJ2-3 and V is TRBV21-1; TRBD2 is the table's D call, not checked against the DNA. TRBV21-1 is termed a pseudogene. This CDR3 has 17 amino acids. As DNA, the CDR3 is TGTGACAGCAGCAAAGGTGCGCTAGCGGGGAGCACAGATACGCAGTATTTT. It is translated as CDSSKGALAGSTDTQYF.

This chain links TRBV5-8 with TRBJ2-7; 7 nucleotides align to TRBD1. The V and J ends lost 1 base and 3 bases, in that order; junction bases with no gene match: 10. The CDR3 is made up of 16 amino acids. Germline V gene data show CDR1 as SGHTS and CDR2 as YDEGEE. The CDR3 DNA reads TGTGCCAGCAGCTTGAAAACTTGGGACAGTAACTACGAGCAGTACTTC. Protein sequence: CASSLKTWDSNYEQYF. Supplemented by reference TRBV5-8 and TRBJ2-7, the full variable domain reads EAGVTQSPTHLIKTRGQQATLRCSPISGHTSVYWYQQALGLGLQFLLWYDEGEERNRGNFPPRFSGRQFPNYSSELNVNALELEDSALYLCASSLKTWDSNYEQYFGPGTRLTVT.

This clone was recorded a few times. The genes are TRBV2 and TRBJ1-6, with D possibly being TRBD1 (6 bases). Per the germline V gene, CDR1 is SNHLY and CDR2 is FYNNEI. V was pared by 8 bases and J by 10 bases, with 9 bases between. The CDR3 is 11 residues long. The CDR3: CASQGLSPLHF. The CDR3 DNA sequence: TGTGCCAGCCAGGGGCTATCACCCCTCCACTTT.

J is TRBJ2-7 and V is TRBV7-9, with D perhaps matching TRBD2 (7 bases). The germline V gene encodes CDR1 SEHNR and CDR2 FQNEAQ (reference sequence). V was trimmed by 5 bases and J by 1 base, leaving 21 bases between them. The CDR3 spans 17 residues. The CDR3, as DNA: TGTGCCAGCAGCCACCCTTTTGTCGGGGGGCCATCCTACGAGCAGTACTTC. This encodes CASSHPFVGGPSYEQYF.

The chain joins TRBV6-6 to TRBJ1-5; no reliable D call. Trimming pared 5 bases from V and 0 bases from J, leaving 8 bases between. Germline V gene data show CDR1 as MNHNY and CDR2 as SVGAGI (reference sequence). CDR3 length: 14 residues. CDR3 loop: CASSILHSNQPQHF. The CDR3 bases are TGTGCCAGCAGTATACTTCATAGCAATCAGCCCCAGCATTTT.

This clone was counted only a few times. This chain joins TRBV19 and TRBJ2-4, with 7 nucleotides matching TRBD1. The CDR3 contains 14 residues. Unmatched junction bases numbered 12, after V lost 10 bases and J lost 6 bases. The germline CDR1 and CDR2 sequences are LNHDA and SQIVND (reference sequence). The CDR3: CATRAGTALNIQYF. The CDR3 bases are TGTGCCACCCGAGCAGGGACAGCCTTAAACATTCAGTACTTC.

This clone occurred a few times. The chain uses TRBV7-6 and TRBJ2-6; D not certain. The CDR3 has 17 amino acids. Germline CDR1 and CDR2: SGHVS and FNYEAQ. Trimming cost V 1 base and J 0 bases, with 10 bases left between them. The CDR3: CASSLDSPNSGANVLTF. For the CDR3, the DNA is TGTGCCAGCAGCTTAGACAGCCCAAACTCTGGGGCCAACGTCCTGACTTTC.

This clone was observed a few times. The CDR3 bases are TGTGCCAGTAGTATCGCGCGGGAGAACAATGAGCAGTTCTTC. Protein sequence: CASSIARENNEQFF. The V and J genes are TRBV19 and TRBJ2-1; 7 nucleotides line up with TRBD2. The CDR3 sequence is 14 residues long. J lost 5 bases, V lost 3 bases, and 4 bases had no gene match. Per the germline V gene, CDR1 is LNHDA and CDR2 is SQIVND (reference sequence).

J is TRBJ2-5 and V is TRBV2; tentatively, D is TRBD2 (6 bases). Germline CDR1 reads SNHLY; CDR2 reads FYNNEI. V lost 7 bases and J lost 5, with 14 bases in between. The CDR3 runs 13 residues. The CDR3 nucleotides are TGTGCCAGCAACGGTGAGGGGAGGGAGACCCAGTACTTC. It codes for CASNGEGRETQYF.